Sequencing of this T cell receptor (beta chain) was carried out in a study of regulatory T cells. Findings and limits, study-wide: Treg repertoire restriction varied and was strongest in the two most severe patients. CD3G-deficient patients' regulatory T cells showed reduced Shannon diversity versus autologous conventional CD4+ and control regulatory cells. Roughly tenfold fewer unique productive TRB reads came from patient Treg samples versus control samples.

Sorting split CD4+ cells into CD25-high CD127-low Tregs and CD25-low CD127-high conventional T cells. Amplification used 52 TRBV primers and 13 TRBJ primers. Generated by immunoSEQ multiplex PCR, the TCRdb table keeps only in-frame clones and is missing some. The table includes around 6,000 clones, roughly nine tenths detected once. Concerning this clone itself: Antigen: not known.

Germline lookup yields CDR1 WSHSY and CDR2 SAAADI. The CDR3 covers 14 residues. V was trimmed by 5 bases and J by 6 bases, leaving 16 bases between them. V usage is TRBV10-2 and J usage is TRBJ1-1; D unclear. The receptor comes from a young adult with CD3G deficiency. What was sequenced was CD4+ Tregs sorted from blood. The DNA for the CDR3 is TGCGCCAGCAGTCCCTTAAGGGTACGGGCTGAAGCTTTCTTT. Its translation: CASSPLRVRAEAFF.